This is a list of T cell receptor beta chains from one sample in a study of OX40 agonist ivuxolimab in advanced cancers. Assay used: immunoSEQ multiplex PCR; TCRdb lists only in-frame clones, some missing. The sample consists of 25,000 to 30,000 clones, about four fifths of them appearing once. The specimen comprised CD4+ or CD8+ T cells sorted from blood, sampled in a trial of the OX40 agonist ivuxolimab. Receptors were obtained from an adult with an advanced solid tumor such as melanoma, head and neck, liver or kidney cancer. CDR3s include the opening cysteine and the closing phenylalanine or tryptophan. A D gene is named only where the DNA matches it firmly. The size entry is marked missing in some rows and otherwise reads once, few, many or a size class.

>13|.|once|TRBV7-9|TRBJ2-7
CASSFVPNYEQYF
TGTGCCAGCAGCTTTGTCCCCAACTACGAGCAGTACTTC
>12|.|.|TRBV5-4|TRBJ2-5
CASSSGQETQYF
TGTGCCAGCAGCTCCGGTCAAGAGACCCAGTACTTC
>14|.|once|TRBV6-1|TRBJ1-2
CASSEDHLNYGYTF
TGTGCCAGCAGTGAGGACCACCTTAACTATGGCTACACCTTC
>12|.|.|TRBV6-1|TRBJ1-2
CASGRTDYGYTF
TGTGCCAGCGGGAGGACGGACTATGGCTACACCTTC
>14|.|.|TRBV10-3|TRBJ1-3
CALRAYENGNTIYF
TGTGCCTTAAGGGCTTACGAAAATGGAAACACCATATATTTT
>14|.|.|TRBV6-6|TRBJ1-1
CASSYSIYTSEAFF
TGTGCCAGCAGTTACTCGATATACACCAGTGAAGCTTTCTTT
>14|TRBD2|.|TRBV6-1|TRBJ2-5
CASSHIAGGPAQYF
TGTGCCAGCAGTCACATAGCGGGGGGGCCAGCCCAGTACTTC
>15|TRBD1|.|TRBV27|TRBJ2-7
CASSLGQGIGYEQYF
TGTGCCAGCAGTTTGGGACAGGGGATTGGCTACGAGCAGTACTTC
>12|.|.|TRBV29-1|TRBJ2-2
CSVVADTGELFF
TGCAGCGTTGTAGCTGACACCGGGGAGCTGTTTTTT
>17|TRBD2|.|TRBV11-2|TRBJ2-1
CASSFPGGTKGYNEQFF
TGTGCCAGCAGCTTCCCTGGCGGGACTAAGGGATACAATGAGCAGTTCTTC
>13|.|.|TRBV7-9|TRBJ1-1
CASSHPRGTEAFF
TGTGCCAGCAGCCATCCACGGGGGACTGAAGCTTTCTTT
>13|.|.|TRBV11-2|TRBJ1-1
CASSLEQDTEAFF
TGTGCCAGCAGCTTGGAGCAGGACACTGAAGCTTTCTTT
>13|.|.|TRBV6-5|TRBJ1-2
CASSPRTANGYTF
TGTGCCAGCAGTCCGCGGACAGCGAACGGCTACACCTTC
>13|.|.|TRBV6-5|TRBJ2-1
CASSYGADNEQFF
TGTGCCAGCAGTTACGGGGCCGACAATGAGCAGTTCTTC
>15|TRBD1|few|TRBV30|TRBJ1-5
CAWSVGTGVNQPQHF
TGTGCCTGGAGTGTAGGGACAGGGGTGAATCAGCCCCAGCATTTT
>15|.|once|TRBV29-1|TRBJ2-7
CSVEERSGFAYEQYF
TGCAGCGTTGAAGAGAGAAGCGGGTTCGCCTACGAGCAGTACTTC
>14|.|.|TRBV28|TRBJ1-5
CASSFGTSNQPQHF
TGTGCCAGCAGTTTCGGGACAAGCAATCAGCCCCAGCATTTT
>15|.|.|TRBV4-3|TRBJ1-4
CASSQVVAANEKLFF
TGCGCCAGCAGCCAAGTAGTGGCCGCTAATGAAAAACTGTTTTTT
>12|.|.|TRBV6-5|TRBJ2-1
CASRAGSNEQFF
TGTGCCAGCAGAGCCGGGAGCAATGAGCAGTTCTTC
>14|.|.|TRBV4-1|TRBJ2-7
CASSQDGPLNEQYF
TGCGCCAGCAGCCAAGATGGCCCATTGAATGAGCAGTACTTC
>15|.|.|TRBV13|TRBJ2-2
CASSLGQRFTGELFF
TGTGCCAGCAGCTTAGGACAGAGATTCACCGGGGAGCTGTTTTTT
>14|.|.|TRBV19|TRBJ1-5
CASSIFRDNQPQHF
TGTGCCAGTAGTATATTCAGGGACAATCAGCCCCAGCATTTT
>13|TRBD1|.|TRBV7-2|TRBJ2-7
CASSSGTGYEQYF
TGTGCCAGCAGCTCAGGGACAGGGTACGAGCAGTACTTC
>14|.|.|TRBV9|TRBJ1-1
CASNRRGENTEAFF
TGTGCCAGCAACCGCCGGGGAGAGAACACTGAAGCTTTCTTT
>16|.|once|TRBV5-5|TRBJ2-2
CASSGGIQDLTGELFF
TGTGCCAGCAGCGGGGGGATTCAGGATTTGACCGGGGAGCTGTTTTTT
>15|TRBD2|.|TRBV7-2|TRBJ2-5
CASSPGLGSSETQYF
TGTGCCAGCAGCCCTGGACTAGGGAGTTCGGAGACCCAGTACTTC
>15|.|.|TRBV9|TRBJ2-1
CASSAADSSYNEQFF
TGTGCCAGCAGCGCCGCGGACAGCTCCTACAATGAGCAGTTCTTC
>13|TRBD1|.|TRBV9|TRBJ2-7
CASSSGQGHEQYF
TGTGCCAGCAGCTCCGGACAGGGCCACGAGCAGTACTTC
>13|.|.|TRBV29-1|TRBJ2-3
CSVAAGGTDTQYF
TGCAGCGTTGCAGCGGGTGGCACAGATACGCAGTATTTT
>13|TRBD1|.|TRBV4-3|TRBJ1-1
CASSRRGHTEAFF
TGCGCCAGCAGCCGCAGGGGGCACACTGAAGCTTTCTTT
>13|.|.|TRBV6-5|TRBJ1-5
CASSYSTLAPQHF
TGTGCCAGCAGTTACTCGACGCTGGCGCCCCAGCATTTT
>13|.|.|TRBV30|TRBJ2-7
CAWSVQGGNEQYF
TGTGCCTGGAGTGTGCAGGGAGGAAACGAGCAGTACTTC
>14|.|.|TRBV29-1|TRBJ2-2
CSVLPIDRGGELFF
TGCAGCGTACTACCTATCGATCGGGGCGGGGAGCTGTTTTTT
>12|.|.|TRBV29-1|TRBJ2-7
CSVVSGVYEQYF
TGCAGCGTTGTCTCGGGGGTATACGAGCAGTACTTC
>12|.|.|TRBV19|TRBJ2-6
CASSSGANVLTF
TGTGCCAGTAGTTCAGGGGCCAACGTCCTGACTTTC
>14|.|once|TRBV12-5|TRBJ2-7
CALARGPPPNEQYF
TGTGCTTTGGCCAGGGGCCCCCCGCCAAACGAGCAGTACTTC
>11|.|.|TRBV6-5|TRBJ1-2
CASIKEGSYTF
TGTGCCAGCATAAAGGAAGGTTCCTACACCTTC
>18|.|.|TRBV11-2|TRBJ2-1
CASSLGGVGSSSYNEQFF
TGTGCCAGCAGCTTAGGGGGGGTTGGGTCTAGCTCCTACAATGAGCAGTTCTTC
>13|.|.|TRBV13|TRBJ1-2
CASSPAGTYGYTF
TGTGCCAGCAGCCCCGCAGGGACCTATGGCTACACCTTC
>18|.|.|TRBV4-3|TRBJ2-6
CASSQDSAGASGANVLTF
TGCGCCAGCAGCCAAGATTCGGCAGGAGCCTCTGGGGCCAACGTCCTGACTTTC
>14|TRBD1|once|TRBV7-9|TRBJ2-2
CASSPDRIPGELFF
TGTGCCAGCAGCCCGGACAGGATCCCCGGGGAGCTGTTTTTT
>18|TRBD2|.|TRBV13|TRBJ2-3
CASSPGLAGGLGTDTQYF
TGTGCCAGCAGCCCTGGACTAGCGGGGGGGCTTGGCACAGATACGCAGTATTTT
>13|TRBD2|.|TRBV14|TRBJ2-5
CASSRWGGETQYF
TGTGCCAGCAGCCGTTGGGGGGGAGAGACCCAGTACTTC
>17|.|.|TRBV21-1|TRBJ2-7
CASSKYRGDGATYEQYF
TGTGCCAGCAGCAAATATCGGGGGGACGGCGCAACCTACGAGCAGTACTTC
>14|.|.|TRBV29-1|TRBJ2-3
CSVDGFMGGMSQYF
TGCAGCGTTGATGGGTTCATGGGGGGCATGTCGCAGTATTTT
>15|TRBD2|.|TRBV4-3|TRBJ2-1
CASSPGLAGNNEQFF
TGCGCCAGCAGCCCTGGACTAGCGGGGAACAATGAGCAGTTCTTC
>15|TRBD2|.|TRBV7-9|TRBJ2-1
CASSPPSGNYNEQFF
TGTGCCAGCAGCCCGCCTAGCGGGAACTACAATGAGCAGTTCTTC
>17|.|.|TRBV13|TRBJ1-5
CASSLRVSGAGDQPQHF
TGTGCCAGCAGCTTACGTGTATCGGGGGCAGGAGATCAGCCCCAGCATTTT
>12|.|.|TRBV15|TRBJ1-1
CATSRGNPEAFF
TGTGCCACCAGCAGGGGTAACCCTGAAGCTTTCTTT
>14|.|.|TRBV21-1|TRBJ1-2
CASSNVQSNYGYTF
TGTGCCAGCAGCAACGTACAGAGTAACTATGGCTACACCTTC
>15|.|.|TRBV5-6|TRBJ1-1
CASSLSLGQTTEAFF
TGTGCCAGCAGCTTGTCGCTGGGGCAGACGACTGAAGCTTTCTTT
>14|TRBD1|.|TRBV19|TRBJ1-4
CASSSTGGGEKLFF
TGTGCCAGTAGTTCCACAGGGGGCGGTGAAAAACTGTTTTTT
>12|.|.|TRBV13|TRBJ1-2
CASSPFGGGYTF
TGTGCCAGCAGCCCGTTCGGGGGAGGCTACACCTTC